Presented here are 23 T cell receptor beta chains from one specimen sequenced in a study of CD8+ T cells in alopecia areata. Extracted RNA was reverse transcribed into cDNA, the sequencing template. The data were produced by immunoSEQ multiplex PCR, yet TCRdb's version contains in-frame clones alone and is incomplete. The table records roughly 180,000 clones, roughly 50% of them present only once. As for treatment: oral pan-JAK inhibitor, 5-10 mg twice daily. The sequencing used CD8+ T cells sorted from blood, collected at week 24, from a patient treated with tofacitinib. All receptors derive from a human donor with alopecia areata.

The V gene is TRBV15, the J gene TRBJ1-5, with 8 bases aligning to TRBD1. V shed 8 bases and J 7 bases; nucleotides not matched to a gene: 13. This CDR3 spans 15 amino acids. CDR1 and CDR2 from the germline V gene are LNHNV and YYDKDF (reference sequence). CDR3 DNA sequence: TGTGCCACCGGCGTTCAGGGGGCCGGCGGGCAGCCCCAGCATTTT. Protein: CATGVQGAGGQPQHF.

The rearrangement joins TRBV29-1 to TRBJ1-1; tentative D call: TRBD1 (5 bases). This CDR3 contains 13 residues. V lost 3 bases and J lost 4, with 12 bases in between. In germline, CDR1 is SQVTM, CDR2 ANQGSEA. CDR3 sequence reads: CSVDRGGITEAFF. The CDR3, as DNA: TGCAGCGTTGATAGGGGAGGTATCACTGAAGCTTTCTTT.

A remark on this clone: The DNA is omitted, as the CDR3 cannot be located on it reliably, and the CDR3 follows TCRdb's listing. The CDR3 is CASSTSGQGINQPQHF. The V and J genes are TRBV2 and TRBJ1-5; the tabulated D call, TRBD1, remains unverified against the DNA. Germline V gene lookup returns CDR1 SNHLY and CDR2 FYNNEI. Ends included, the CDR3 has 16 residues.

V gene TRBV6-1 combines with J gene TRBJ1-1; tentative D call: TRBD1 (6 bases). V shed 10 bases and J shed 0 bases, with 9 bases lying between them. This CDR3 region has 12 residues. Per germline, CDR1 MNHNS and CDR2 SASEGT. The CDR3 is CATRGLNTEAFF. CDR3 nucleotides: TGTGCCACCCGGGGGCTGAACACTGAAGCTTTCTTT.

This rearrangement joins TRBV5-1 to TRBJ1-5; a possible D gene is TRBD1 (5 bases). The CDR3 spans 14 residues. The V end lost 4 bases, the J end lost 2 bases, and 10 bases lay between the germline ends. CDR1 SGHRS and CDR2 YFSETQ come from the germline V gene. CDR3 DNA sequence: TGCGCCAGCAGCCCCGGGACCGGCAATCAGCCCCAGCATTTT. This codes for CASSPGTGNQPQHF.

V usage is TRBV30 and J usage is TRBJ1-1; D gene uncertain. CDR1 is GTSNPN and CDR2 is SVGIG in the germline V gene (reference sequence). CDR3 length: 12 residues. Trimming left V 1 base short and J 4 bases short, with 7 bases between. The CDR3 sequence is CAWSDGGTEAFF. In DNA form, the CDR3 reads TGTGCCTGGAGTGATGGAGGCACTGAAGCTTTCTTT.

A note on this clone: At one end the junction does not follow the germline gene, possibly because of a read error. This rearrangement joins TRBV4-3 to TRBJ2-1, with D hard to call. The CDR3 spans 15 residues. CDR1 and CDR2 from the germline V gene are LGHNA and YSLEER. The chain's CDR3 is CANSQGAASYNEQFF. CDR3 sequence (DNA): TGCGCCAACAGCCAAGGTGCGGCTAGCTACAATGAGCAGTTCTTC.

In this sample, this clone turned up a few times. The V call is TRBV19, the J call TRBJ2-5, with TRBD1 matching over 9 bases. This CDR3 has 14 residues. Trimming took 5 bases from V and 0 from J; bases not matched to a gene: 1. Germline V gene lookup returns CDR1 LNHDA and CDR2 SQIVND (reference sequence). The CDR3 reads CASSRDRDQETQYF. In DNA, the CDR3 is TGTGCCAGTAGTCGGGACAGGGACCAAGAGACCCAGTACTTC.

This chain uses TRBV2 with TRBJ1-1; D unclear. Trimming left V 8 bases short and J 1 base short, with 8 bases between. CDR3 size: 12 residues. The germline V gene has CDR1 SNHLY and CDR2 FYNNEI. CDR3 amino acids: CASFAGNTEAFF. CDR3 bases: TGTGCCAGCTTTGCCGGGAACACTGAAGCTTTCTTT.

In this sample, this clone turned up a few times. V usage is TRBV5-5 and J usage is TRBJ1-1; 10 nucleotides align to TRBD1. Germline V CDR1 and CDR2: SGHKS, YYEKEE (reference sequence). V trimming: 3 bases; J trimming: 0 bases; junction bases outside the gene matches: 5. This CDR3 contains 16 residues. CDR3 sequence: CASSSRQGALNTEAFF. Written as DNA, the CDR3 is TGTGCCAGCAGCTCCCGACAGGGGGCCTTGAACACTGAAGCTTTCTTT.

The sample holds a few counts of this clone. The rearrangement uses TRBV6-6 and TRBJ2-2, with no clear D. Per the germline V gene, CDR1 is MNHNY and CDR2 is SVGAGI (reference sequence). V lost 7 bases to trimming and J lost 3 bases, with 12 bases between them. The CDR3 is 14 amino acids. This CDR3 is CASTREDYTGELFF. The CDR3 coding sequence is TGTGCCAGCACCCGAGAGGATTACACCGGGGAGCTGTTTTTT.

CDR3 residues: CASSLGPAFF. The CDR3 DNA is TGTGCCAGCAGCTTAGGGCCCGCTTTCTTT. The chain combines TRBV7-9 with TRBJ1-1; D not resolved. CDR1 is SEHNR and CDR2 is FQNEAQ in the germline V gene (reference sequence). CDR3 length: 10 residues. The V and J ends lost 1 base and 11 bases respectively, with 5 bases between them.

As DNA, the CDR3 is TGCGCCAGCAGCCAAGCCTCTAGCGGGGGAGTCTACGAGCAGTACTTC. It is translated as CASSQASSGGVYEQYF. The rearrangement uses TRBV4-3 and TRBJ2-7; 10 positions match TRBD2. Germline values: CDR1 LGHNA, CDR2 YSLEER. This CDR3 region has 16 residues. J lost 3 bases, V lost 1 base, and 6 bases had no gene match.

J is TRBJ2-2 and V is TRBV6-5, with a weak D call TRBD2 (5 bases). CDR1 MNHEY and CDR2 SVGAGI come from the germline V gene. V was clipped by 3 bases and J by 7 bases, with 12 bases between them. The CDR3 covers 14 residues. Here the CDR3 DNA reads TGTGCCAGCAGTTATGGGATTGCGGGCGGGGAGCTGTTTTTT. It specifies CASSYGIAGGELFF.

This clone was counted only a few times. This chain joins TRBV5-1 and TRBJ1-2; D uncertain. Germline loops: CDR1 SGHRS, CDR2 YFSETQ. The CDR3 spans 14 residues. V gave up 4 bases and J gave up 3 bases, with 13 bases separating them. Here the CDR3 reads CASSGPPRYYGYTF. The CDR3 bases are TGCGCCAGCAGCGGACCCCCCCGGTACTATGGCTACACCTTC.

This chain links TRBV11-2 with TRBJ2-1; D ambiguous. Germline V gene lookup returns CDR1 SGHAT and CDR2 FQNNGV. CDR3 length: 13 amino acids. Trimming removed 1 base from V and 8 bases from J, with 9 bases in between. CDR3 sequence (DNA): TGTGCCAGCAGCTTAGGGGCCGGCGATGAGCAGTTCTTC. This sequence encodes CASSLGAGDEQFF.

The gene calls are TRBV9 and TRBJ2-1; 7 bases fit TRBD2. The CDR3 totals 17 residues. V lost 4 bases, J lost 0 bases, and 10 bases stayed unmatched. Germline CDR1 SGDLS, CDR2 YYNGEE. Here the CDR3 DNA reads TGTGCCAGCAGCCCAAGGGGCGGGGGAAGCTCCTACAATGAGCAGTTCTTC. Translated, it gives CASSPRGGGSSYNEQFF.

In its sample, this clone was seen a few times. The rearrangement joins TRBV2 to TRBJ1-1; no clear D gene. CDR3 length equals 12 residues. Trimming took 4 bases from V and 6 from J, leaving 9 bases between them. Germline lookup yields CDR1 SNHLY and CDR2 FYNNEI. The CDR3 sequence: CASSAPGSEAFF. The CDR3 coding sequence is TGTGCCAGCAGTGCTCCTGGATCTGAAGCTTTCTTT. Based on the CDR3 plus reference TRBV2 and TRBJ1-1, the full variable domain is EPEVTQTPSHQVTQMGQEVILRCVPISNHLYFYWYRQILGQKVEFLVSFYNNEISEKSEIFDDQFSVERPDGSNFTLKIRSTKLEDSAMYFCASSAPGSEAFFGQGTRLTVV.

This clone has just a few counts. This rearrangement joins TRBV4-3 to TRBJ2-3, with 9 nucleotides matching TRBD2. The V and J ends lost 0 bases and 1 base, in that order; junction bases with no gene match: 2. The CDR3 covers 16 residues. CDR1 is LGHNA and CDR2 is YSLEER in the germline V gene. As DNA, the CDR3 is TGCGCCAGCAGCCAAGATCGCGGGGGGGGCACAGATACGCAGTATTTT. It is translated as CASSQDRGGGTDTQYF.

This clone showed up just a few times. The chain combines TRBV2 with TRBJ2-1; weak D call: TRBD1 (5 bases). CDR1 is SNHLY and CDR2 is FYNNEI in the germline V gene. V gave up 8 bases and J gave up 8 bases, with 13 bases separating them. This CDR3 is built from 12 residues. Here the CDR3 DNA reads TGTGCCAGCCACCGACAGAGTGATGAGCAGTTCTTC. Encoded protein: CASHRQSDEQFF.

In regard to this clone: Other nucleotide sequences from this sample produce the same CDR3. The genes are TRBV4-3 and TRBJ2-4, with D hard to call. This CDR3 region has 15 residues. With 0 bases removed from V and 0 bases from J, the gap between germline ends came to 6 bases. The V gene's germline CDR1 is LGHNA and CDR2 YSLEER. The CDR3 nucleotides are TGCGCCAGCAGCCAAGATGGTGTAGCCAAAAACATTCAGTACTTC. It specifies CASSQDGVAKNIQYF.

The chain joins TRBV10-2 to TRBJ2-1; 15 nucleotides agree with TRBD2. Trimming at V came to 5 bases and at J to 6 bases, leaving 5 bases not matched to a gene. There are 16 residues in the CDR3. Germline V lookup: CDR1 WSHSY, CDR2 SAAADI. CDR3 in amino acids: CASSWTSGGASNEQFF. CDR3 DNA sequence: TGCGCCAGCAGTTGGACTAGCGGGGGGGCTAGCAATGAGCAGTTCTTC.

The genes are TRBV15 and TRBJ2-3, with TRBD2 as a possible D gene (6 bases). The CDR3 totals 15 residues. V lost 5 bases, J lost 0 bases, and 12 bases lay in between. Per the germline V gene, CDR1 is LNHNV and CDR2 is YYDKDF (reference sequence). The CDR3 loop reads CATSWGGTSTDTQYF. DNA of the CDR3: TGTGCCACCAGCTGGGGCGGGACTAGCACAGATACGCAGTATTTT. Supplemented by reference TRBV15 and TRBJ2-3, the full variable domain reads DAMVIQNPRYQVTQFGKPVTLSCSQTLNHNVMYWYQQKSSQAPKLLFHYYDKDFNNEADTPDNFQSRRPNTSFCFLDIRSPGLGDTAMYLCATSWGGTSTDTQYFGPGTRLTVL.